This T cell receptor (beta chain) was sequenced for a study of T cells expressing NK-cell markers. Across the study: Source material for TCR beta repertoires consisted of sorted CD3+CD56+NKG2C+, CD3+CD56+NKG2C- and CD3+CD56-NKG2C+ T cells.

Synthesis of TCR beta cDNA relied on 5'RACE template switching carrying UMIs. TCRdb processed the 5' RACE reads again and assigns one entry to each CDR3 protein, with no DNA. There are approximately 380,000 distinct CDR3 sequences in the sample, with 5% to 5.5% held by the top ten. The V gene's germline CDR1 is LGHNA and CDR2 YNFKEQ. The CDR3 spans 13 residues. The chain couples TRBV4-2 to TRBJ1-2. This receptor was identified in a man aged 18-75 years in good health. Sequencing input: blood T cells: a sorted CD56 or NKG2C T cell subset, CD4+ or CD8+ T cells, or bulk PBMC T cells (not recorded which). CDR3 residues: CASSQAEEYGYTF.